One and the same sample provided the 30 T cell receptor beta chains below, sequenced in a study of cytomegalovirus exposure and HLA in healthy donors. PCR involved 60 Vbeta and 13 Jbeta primers. The repertoire was sequenced with immunoSEQ multiplex PCR; TCRdb's copy has only in-frame clones and lacks some. The sample records roughly 230,000 clones, 85% being singletons. Sequenced: PBMCs. Receptors originate from a girl aged 2-9 years in good health and CMV-seronegative.

This clone was seen a few times. The chain recombines TRBV18 with TRBJ2-5, with TRBD1 as a possible D gene (6 bases). V dropped 2 bases and J dropped 2 bases, with 12 bases sitting between them. The germline V gene has CDR1 KGHSH and CDR2 LQKENI. The CDR3 sequence is 15 residues long. In DNA, the CDR3 is TGTGCCAGCTCACCAAATTTAGGGGGACAAGAGACCCAGTACTTC. Protein: CASSPNLGGQETQYF.

The chain combines TRBV6-1 with TRBJ1-3; 8 positions match TRBD1. CDR1 is MNHNS, CDR2 SASEGT, per germline. This CDR3 contains 16 residues. J gave up 2 bases and V 4 bases, and 7 bases lay outside the gene matches. In nucleotides, the CDR3 is TGTGCCAGCAGTGGAATCAGGGGGCGCGCTGGAAACACCATATATTTT. Translating gives CASSGIRGRAGNTIYF.

The chain carries TRBV5-1 and TRBJ2-3; 8 bases line up with TRBD2. The CDR3 extends over 16 amino acids. V gave up 0 bases and J gave up 1 base; unmatched junction bases: 4. Germline V gene lookup returns CDR1 SGHRS and CDR2 YFSETQ. CDR3: CASSLGPAGGTDTQYF. The CDR3, as DNA: TGCGCCAGCAGCTTGGGTCCAGCGGGGGGCACAGATACGCAGTATTTT.

CDR3 amino acids: CASSPPRLQPQHF. DNA for the CDR3: TGCGCCAGCAGCCCCCCGAGGCTGCAGCCCCAGCATTTT. This chain uses TRBV5-1 with TRBJ1-5; unclear D gene. The CDR3 runs to 13 residues. V lost 4 bases, J lost 7 bases, and 12 bases lay in between. Germline CDR1 is SGHRS and CDR2 is YFSETQ.

This clone was detected once. V is TRBV4-1 and J is TRBJ1-3; 7 nucleotides align to TRBD1. Germline CDR1 is MGHRA and CDR2 is YSYEKL. This CDR3 region has 16 residues. V was pared by 0 bases and J by 4 bases, with 6 bases of the junction left unmatched. CDR3: CASSQDPRGTGNTIYF. The CDR3 DNA sequence: TGCGCCAGCAGCCAAGACCCCAGGGGGACGGGAAACACCATATATTTT.

The V gene is TRBV7-7, the J gene TRBJ1-3, with D unclear. The germline gives CDR1 SSHAT, CDR2 FNYEAQ (reference sequence). This CDR3 has 14 residues. Trimming removed 4 bases at V and 4 bases at J, with 11 bases between. The CDR3 nucleotides read TGTGCCAGCAGCTCCCAGAGGGCCGGAAACACCATATATTTT. Protein: CASSSQRAGNTIYF.

V usage is TRBV30 and J usage is TRBJ1-5; 7 nucleotides match TRBD1. This CDR3 spans 14 amino acids. Germline trimming cut 6 bases from V and 4 bases from J; bases unmatched to any gene: 9. Germline V gene data show CDR1 as GTSNPN and CDR2 as SVGIG (reference sequence). In DNA form, the CDR3 reads TGTGCCTGCGGTAGACAGGGTGTGAATCAGCCCCAGCATTTT. It is translated as CACGRQGVNQPQHF.

The rearrangement joins TRBV10-2 to TRBJ1-1, with TRBD1 identical over 7 bases. The germline CDR1 and CDR2 sequences are WSHSY and SAAADI. V gave up 2 bases and J gave up 6 bases; unmatched junction bases: 6. The CDR3 totals 14 residues. The CDR3 is CASSEPGGFSEAFF. CDR3 nucleotides: TGCGCCAGCAGTGAGCCAGGGGGTTTCTCTGAAGCTTTCTTT.

The chain recombines TRBV10-3 with TRBJ2-3; tentatively, D is TRBD1 (6 bases). With 9 bases removed from V and 4 bases from J, the gap between germline ends came to 11 bases. This CDR3 has 12 amino acids. Germline V gene lookup returns CDR1 ENHRY and CDR2 SYGVKD. The CDR3 bases are TGTGCCATGTCCAGGGGCGCAGATACGCAGTATTTT. It encodes CAMSRGADTQYF.

The chain uses TRBV18 and TRBJ2-3, with D hard to call. Germline CDR1 and CDR2: KGHSH and LQKENI. This CDR3 is built from 12 residues. Trimming took 3 bases from V and 6 from J, leaving 7 bases between them. This CDR3 reads CASSPESDTQYF. The DNA of the CDR3 is TGTGCCAGCTCACCTGAGAGTGATACGCAGTATTTT.

The rearrangement uses TRBV5-6 and TRBJ2-3; 8 nucleotides line up with TRBD1. With 4 bases clipped from V and 6 bases from J, the junction kept 4 bases outside the gene matches. The CDR3 consists of 13 residues. Looked up from germline, CDR1 is SGHDT and CDR2 is YYEEEE. CDR3 in amino acids: CASSPRGPDTQYF. The CDR3, as DNA: TGTGCCAGCAGCCCCAGGGGGCCGGATACGCAGTATTTT.

The rearrangement joins TRBV21-1 to TRBJ2-3; the table's D gene call, TRBD2, was not cross checked with the DNA. TRBV21-1 is annotated as a pseudogene. The CDR3 has 15 residues. The CDR3 loop is CASSSTRPPTDTQYF. In DNA, the CDR3 is TGTGCCAGCAGCTCAACTAGGCCTCCCACAGATACGCAGTATTTT.

The chain uses TRBV30 and TRBJ2-1, with 13 bases matching TRBD2. The germline V gene has CDR1 GTSNPN and CDR2 SVGIG (reference sequence). There are 19 residues in the CDR3. With 2 bases clipped from V and 5 bases from J, the junction kept 15 bases outside the gene matches. The CDR3 here is CAWSTRTSGRGGSNNEQFF. The CDR3 coding sequence is TGTGCCTGGAGTACTCGGACTAGCGGGAGAGGGGGGTCGAACAATGAGCAGTTCTTC.

V usage is TRBV19 and J usage is TRBJ2-7; 8 bases map to TRBD1. Losses at the gene ends were 8 bases for V and 2 bases for J; bases not matched to a gene: 8. Germline assignment: CDR1 LNHDA and CDR2 SQIVND (reference sequence). The CDR3 runs 14 residues. The CDR3 sequence is CASGAGTGPYEQYF. The CDR3 region has the DNA TGTGCCAGTGGAGCCGGGACAGGACCCTACGAGCAGTACTTC. The variable domain in full, completed from reference TRBV19 and TRBJ2-7, reads DGGITQSPKYLFRKEGQNVTLSCEQNLNHDAMYWYRQDPGQGLRLIYYSQIVNDFQKGDIAEGYSVSREKKESFPLTVTSAQKNPTAFYLCASGAGTGPYEQYFGPGTRLTVT.

V gene TRBV29-1 combines with J gene TRBJ1-1; no clear D. The CDR3 runs to 12 residues. Trimming left V 7 bases short and J 0 bases short, with 9 bases between. The germline V gene has CDR1 SQVTM and CDR2 ANQGSEA. The CDR3 bases are TGCAGCGGGGGAGACTTGAACACTGAAGCTTTCTTT. Amino acid sequence: CSGGDLNTEAFF.

V and J are TRBV14 and TRBJ2-7; weak D call: TRBD2 (5 bases). This CDR3 spans 15 amino acids. Germline V gene data show CDR1 as SGHDN and CDR2 as FVKESK. Deletions cut 4 bases from V and 4 bases from J, with 17 bases between. CDR3 sequence: CASSRIRTGNYEQYF. The CDR3 bases are TGTGCCAGCAGCCGAATACGGACGGGGAATTACGAGCAGTACTTC. Using reference TRBV14 and TRBJ2-7 for the parts outside the CDR3, the full variable domain is EAGVTQFPSHSVIEKGQTVTLRCDPISGHDNLYWYRRVMGKEIKFLLHFVKESKQDESGMPNNRFLAERTGGTYSTLKVQPAELEDSGVYFCASSRIRTGNYEQYFGPGTRLTVT.

This clone was detected only once. The V call is TRBV7-9, the J call TRBJ2-3; TRBD2 might be the D (5 bases). Germline-derived CDR1 and CDR2 are SEHNR and FQNEAQ (reference sequence). V lost 4 bases and J lost 2, with 7 bases in between. The CDR3 loop spans 13 amino acids. In DNA form, the CDR3 reads TGTGCCAGCAGCTCCGGGAACACAGATACGCAGTATTTT. Amino acid sequence: CASSSGNTDTQYF.

The chain uses TRBV5-1 and TRBJ1-4; D is undetermined. This CDR3 is 19 amino acids long. V was shortened by 0 bases and J by 3 bases, with 21 bases between the two germline ends. Per the germline V gene, CDR1 is SGHRS and CDR2 is YFSETQ. The CDR3 region is CASSLAIFYGSRANEKLFF. DNA for the CDR3: TGCGCCAGCAGCTTGGCCATTTTTTATGGAAGTCGGGCTAATGAAAAACTGTTTTTT.

The V gene is TRBV6-1, the J gene TRBJ2-5; no clear D. The CDR3 loop spans 13 amino acids. The germline V gene has CDR1 MNHNS and CDR2 SASEGT. Trimming pared 7 bases from V and 5 bases from J, leaving 14 bases between. In nucleotides, the CDR3 is TGTGCCAGCACCGAGCCCCTGGTCGAGACCCAGTACTTC. Its protein product is CASTEPLVETQYF.

This clone was seen more than once but under ten times. The CDR3 DNA follows: TGTGCCAGCAGCGTAGCAGGACAGGGGCCGGGTGAGCAGTTCTTC. Amino acids: CASSVAGQGPGEQFF. V and J are TRBV9 and TRBJ2-1; 9 bases match TRBD1. Germline V gene data show CDR1 as SGDLS and CDR2 as YYNGEE. The CDR3 has 15 residues. V shed 0 bases and J 9 bases; nucleotides not matched to a gene: 7.

This clone was seen more than once but under ten times. The J gene is TRBJ1-5, the V gene TRBV6-6; no clear D gene. The germline V gene has CDR1 MNHNY and CDR2 SVGAGI (reference sequence). Trimming shortened V by 4 bases and J by 0 bases, and 13 bases separated the two germline ends. This CDR3 comprises 16 residues. CDR3 sequence reads: CASSLRGWDSNQPQHF. CDR3 sequence (DNA): TGTGCCAGCAGTTTGCGGGGTTGGGATAGCAATCAGCCCCAGCATTTT.

This clone was recorded only once. CDR3 coding DNA: TGTGCCAGCAGCCAAGAGGAGGGACAGCCCTATAGCAATCAGCCCCAGCATTTT. Translating it yields CASSQEEGQPYSNQPQHF. The V and J genes are TRBV14 and TRBJ1-5; 7 nucleotides agree with TRBD1. The V gene's germline CDR1 is SGHDN and CDR2 FVKESK. The CDR3 extends over 18 amino acids. The trim removed 0 bases at V and 0 bases at J, leaving 8 bases unmatched.

The chain carries TRBV5-1 and TRBJ1-2, with TRBD1 matching 8 bases. Germline loops: CDR1 SGHRS, CDR2 YFSETQ. Trimming at V came to 2 bases and at J to 6 bases, leaving 6 bases not matched to a gene. The CDR3 is 14 amino acids. The CDR3 DNA follows: TGCGCCAGCAGCTTCAGGGGGCATGAAGATGGCTACACCTTC. Translated, it gives CASSFRGHEDGYTF.

This chain joins TRBV27 and TRBJ1-2, with D possibly being TRBD1 (6 bases). This CDR3 comprises 15 residues. The germline gives CDR1 MNHEY, CDR2 SMNVEV (reference sequence). V lost 0 bases and J 4 bases, leaving 12 bases between the germline ends. The chain's CDR3 is CASSLSRGLFYGYTF. The DNA for the CDR3 is TGTGCCAGCAGTTTATCAAGGGGGTTATTCTATGGCTACACCTTC.

The rearrangement joins TRBV10-3 to TRBJ1-2, with a possible D match to TRBD1 (5 bases). The CDR3 runs to 13 residues. Trimming took off 6 bases at V and 3 bases at J, with 11 bases between the two ends. The germline V gene has CDR1 ENHRY and CDR2 SYGVKD. CDR3 coding DNA: TGTGCCATCAGCCAGGGTTCAGACTATGGCTACACCTTC. It specifies CAISQGSDYGYTF.

In this sample, this clone turned up once. The V and J genes are TRBV6-6 and TRBJ2-2; D uncertain. This CDR3 has 14 amino acids. Trimming removed 7 bases at V and 4 bases at J, with 13 bases between. Germline CDR1 reads MNHNY; CDR2 reads SVGAGI (reference sequence). Here the CDR3 DNA reads TGTGCCAGCATCGAACGCGACACCACCGGGGAGCTGTTTTTT. Its protein product is CASIERDTTGELFF.

The chain employs TRBV29-1 and TRBJ2-7; TRBD2 aligns across 7 bases. Germline CDR1 is SQVTM and CDR2 is ANQGSEA. The CDR3 runs to 13 residues. The V segment lost 6 bases and the J segment 3 bases; nucleotides outside the gene matches: 8. The CDR3 DNA reads as TGCAGCGTCCGGACTAGTCCGAGCTACGAGCAGTACTTC. It yields the protein CSVRTSPSYEQYF.

V is TRBV20-1 and J is TRBJ2-7; D perhaps matches TRBD1 (6 bases). V lost 0 bases, J lost 11 bases, and 8 bases lay in between. CDR1 DFQATT and CDR2 SNEGSKA come from the germline V gene (reference sequence). The CDR3 consists of 10 residues. CDR3 protein: CSARDRQEYF. The CDR3 DNA sequence: TGCAGTGCTAGAGACAGACAGGAGTACTTC.

CDR3 amino acids: CASSYLGGPKGIQYF. The CDR3 region has the DNA TGTGCCAGCAGTTACCTCGGAGGGCCAAAGGGCATTCAGTACTTC. The V gene is TRBV6-5, the J gene TRBJ2-4, with D possibly TRBD2 on 6 matching bases. Trimming took 2 bases from V and 9 from J, leaving 17 bases between them. CDR3 length equals 15 residues. In germline, CDR1 is MNHEY, CDR2 SVGAGI.

The rearrangement links TRBV4-1 to TRBJ2-2; TRBD1 might be the D (6 bases). The CDR3 is 14 amino acids. Trimming took 3 bases from V and 6 from J, leaving 11 bases between them. Looked up from germline, CDR1 is MGHRA and CDR2 is YSYEKL. The CDR3: CASSQREGAGELFF. Written as DNA, the CDR3 is TGCGCCAGCAGCCAGAGAGAGGGGGCCGGGGAGCTGTTTTTT.